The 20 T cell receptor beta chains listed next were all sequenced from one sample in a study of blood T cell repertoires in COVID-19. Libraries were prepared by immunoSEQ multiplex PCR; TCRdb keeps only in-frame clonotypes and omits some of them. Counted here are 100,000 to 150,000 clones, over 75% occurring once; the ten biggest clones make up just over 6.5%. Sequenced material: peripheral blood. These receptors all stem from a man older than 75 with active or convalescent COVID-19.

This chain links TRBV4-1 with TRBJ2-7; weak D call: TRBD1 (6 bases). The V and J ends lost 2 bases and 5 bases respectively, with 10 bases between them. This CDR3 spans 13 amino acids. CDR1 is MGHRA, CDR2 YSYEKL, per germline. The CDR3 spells CASSQNRDNEQYF. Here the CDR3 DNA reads TGCGCCAGCAGCCAAAACAGGGACAACGAGCAGTACTTC.

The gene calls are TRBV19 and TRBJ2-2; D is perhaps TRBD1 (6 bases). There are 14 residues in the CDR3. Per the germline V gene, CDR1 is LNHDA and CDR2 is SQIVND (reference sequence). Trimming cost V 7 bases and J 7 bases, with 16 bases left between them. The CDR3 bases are TGTGCCAGTAACCTCGGACAGTCCTACGGGGAGCTGTTTTTT. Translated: CASNLGQSYGELFF.

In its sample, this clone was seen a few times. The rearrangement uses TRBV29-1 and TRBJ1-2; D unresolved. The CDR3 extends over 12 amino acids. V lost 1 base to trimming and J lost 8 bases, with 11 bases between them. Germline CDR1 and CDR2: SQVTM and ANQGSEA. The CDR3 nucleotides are TGCAGCGTTGAAGTTAGGCGAGGGGGCTACACCTTC. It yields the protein CSVEVRRGGYTF. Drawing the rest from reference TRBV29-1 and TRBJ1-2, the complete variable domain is SAVISQKPSRDICQRGTSLTIQCQVDSQVTMMFWYRQQPGQSLTLIATANQGSEATYESGFVIDKFPISRPNLTFSTLTVSNMSPEDSSIYLCSVEVRRGGYTFGSGTRLTVV.

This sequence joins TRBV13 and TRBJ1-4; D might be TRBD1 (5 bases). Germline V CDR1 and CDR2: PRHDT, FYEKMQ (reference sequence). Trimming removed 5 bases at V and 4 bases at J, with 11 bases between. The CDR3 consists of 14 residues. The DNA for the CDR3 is TGTGCCAGCAGCCCCCGGGACTTTAATGAAAAACTGTTTTTT. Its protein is CASSPRDFNEKLFF.

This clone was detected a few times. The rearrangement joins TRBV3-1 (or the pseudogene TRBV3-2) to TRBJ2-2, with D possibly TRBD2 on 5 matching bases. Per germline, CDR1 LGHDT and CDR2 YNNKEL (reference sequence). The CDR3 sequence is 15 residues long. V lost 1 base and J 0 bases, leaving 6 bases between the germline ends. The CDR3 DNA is TGTGCCAGCAGCCAAGCGGGATCGAACACCGGGGAGCTGTTTTTT. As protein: CASSQAGSNTGELFF.

This CDR3 is CARSCGVGGSPGNEQFF. Here the CDR3 DNA reads TGTGCCAGAAGCTGTGGGGTCGGCGGGAGTCCCGGGAATGAGCAGTTCTTC. The chain employs TRBV5-3 and TRBJ2-1; the match to TRBD2 covers 7 bases. TRBV5-3 carries the ORF label, with uncertain function. CDR3 length equals 17 residues. V was clipped by 3 bases and J by 7 bases; unmatched bases: 16.

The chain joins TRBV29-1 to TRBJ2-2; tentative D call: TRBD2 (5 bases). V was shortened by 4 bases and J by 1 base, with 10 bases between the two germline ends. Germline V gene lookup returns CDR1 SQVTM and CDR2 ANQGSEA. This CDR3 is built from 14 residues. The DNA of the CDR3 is TGCAGCGTTGCGCGGGCGAGGAACACCGGGGAGCTGTTTTTT. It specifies CSVARARNTGELFF.

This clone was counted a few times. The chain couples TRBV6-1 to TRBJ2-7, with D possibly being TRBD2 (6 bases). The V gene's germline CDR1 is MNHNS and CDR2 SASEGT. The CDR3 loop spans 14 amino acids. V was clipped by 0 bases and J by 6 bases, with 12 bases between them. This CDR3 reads CASSEAWGGSEQYF. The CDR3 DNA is TGTGCCAGCAGTGAAGCCTGGGGAGGCTCCGAGCAGTACTTC.

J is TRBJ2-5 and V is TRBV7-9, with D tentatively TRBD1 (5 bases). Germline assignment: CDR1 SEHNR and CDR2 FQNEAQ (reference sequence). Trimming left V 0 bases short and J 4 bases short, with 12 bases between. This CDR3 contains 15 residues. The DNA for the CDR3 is TGTGCCAGCAGCTTAGCAAATGGGGCGGTAGAGACCCAGTACTTC. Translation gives CASSLANGAVETQYF.

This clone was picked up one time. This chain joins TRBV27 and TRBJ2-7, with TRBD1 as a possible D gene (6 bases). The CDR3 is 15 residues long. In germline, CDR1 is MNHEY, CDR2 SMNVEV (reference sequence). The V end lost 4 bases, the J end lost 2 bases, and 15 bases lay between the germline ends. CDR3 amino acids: CASSSRTVRPYEQYF. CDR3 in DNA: TGTGCCAGCAGTTCCCGGACAGTCCGCCCCTACGAGCAGTACTTC.

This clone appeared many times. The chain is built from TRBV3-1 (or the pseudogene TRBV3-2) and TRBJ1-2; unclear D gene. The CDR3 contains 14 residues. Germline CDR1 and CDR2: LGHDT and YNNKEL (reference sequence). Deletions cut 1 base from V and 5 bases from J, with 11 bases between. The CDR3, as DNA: TGTGCCAGCAGCCAAGGTGGAGGTCTATATGGCTACACCTTC. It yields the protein CASSQGGGLYGYTF.

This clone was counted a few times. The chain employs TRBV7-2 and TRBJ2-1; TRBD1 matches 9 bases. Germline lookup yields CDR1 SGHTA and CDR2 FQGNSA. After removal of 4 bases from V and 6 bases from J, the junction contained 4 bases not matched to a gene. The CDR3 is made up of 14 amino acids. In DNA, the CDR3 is TGTGCCAGCAGCTCTGGACAGGGGATCAATGAGCAGTTCTTC. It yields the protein CASSSGQGINEQFF.

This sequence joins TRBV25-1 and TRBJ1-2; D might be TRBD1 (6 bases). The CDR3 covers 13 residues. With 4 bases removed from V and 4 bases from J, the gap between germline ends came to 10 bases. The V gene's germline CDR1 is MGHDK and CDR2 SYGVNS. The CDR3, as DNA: TGTGCCAGCAGTGTGCAGGGGATCTATGGCTACACCTTC. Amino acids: CASSVQGIYGYTF.

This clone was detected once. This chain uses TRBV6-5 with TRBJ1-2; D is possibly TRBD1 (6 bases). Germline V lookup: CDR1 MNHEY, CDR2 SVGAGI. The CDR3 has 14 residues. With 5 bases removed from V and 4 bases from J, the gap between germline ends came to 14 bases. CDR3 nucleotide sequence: TGTGCCAGCAGTACAGGGCCCCTAGTCTATGGCTACACCTTC. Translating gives CASSTGPLVYGYTF.

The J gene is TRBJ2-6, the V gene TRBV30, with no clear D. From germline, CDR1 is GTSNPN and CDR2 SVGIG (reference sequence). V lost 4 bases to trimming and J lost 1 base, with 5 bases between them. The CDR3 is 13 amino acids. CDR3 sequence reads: CAWTSSGANVLTF. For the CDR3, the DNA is TGTGCCTGGACCTCTTCTGGGGCCAACGTCCTGACTTTC.

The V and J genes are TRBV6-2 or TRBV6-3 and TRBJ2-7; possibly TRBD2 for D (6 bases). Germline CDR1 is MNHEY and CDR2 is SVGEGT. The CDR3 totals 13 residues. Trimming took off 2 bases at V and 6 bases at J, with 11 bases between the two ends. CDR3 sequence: CASSYIAGSEQYF. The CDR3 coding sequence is TGTGCCAGCAGTTACATCGCGGGAAGCGAGCAGTACTTC.

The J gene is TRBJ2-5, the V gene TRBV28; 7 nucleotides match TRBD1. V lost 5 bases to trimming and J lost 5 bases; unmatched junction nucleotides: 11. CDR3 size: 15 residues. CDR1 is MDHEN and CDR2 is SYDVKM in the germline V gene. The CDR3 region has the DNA TGTGCCAGCAGTCCATACAGGGGCGTGCGGGAGACCCAGTACTTC. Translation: CASSPYRGVRETQYF.

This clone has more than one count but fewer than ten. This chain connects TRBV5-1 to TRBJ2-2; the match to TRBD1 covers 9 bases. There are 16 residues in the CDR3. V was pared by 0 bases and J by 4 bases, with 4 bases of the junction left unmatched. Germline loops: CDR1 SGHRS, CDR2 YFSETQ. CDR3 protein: CASSLVVTGGTGELFF. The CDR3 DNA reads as TGCGCCAGCAGCTTGGTGGTGACAGGGGGCACCGGGGAGCTGTTTTTT.

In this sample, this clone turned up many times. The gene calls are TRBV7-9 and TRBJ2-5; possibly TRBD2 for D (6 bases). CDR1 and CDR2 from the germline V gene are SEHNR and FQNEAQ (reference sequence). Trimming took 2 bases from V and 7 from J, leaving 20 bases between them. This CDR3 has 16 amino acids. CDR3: CASSLLRDSRSRTQYF. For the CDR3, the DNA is TGTGCCAGCAGCTTACTCCGGGACTCGCGATCTAGGACCCAGTACTTC.

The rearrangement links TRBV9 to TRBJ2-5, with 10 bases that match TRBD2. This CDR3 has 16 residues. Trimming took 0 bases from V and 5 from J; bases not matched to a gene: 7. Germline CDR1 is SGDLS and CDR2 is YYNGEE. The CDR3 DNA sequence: TGTGCCAGCAGCGTAGCGGGGCTAGCGGGAGATGAGACCCAGTACTTC. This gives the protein CASSVAGLAGDETQYF. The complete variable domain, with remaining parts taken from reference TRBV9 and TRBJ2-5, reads DSGVTQTPKHLITATGQRVTLRCSPRSGDLSVYWYQQSLDQGLQFLIQYYNGEERAKGNILERFSAQQFPDLHSELNLSSLELGDSALYFCASSVAGLAGDETQYFGPGTRLLVL.